This TCR beta chain was sequenced in a study of patients and donors after allogeneic stem cell transplantation (dated by TCRdb to the early 2020s). The germline V gene gives CDR1 as KGHDR and CDR2 as SFDVKD. From its cysteine to its phenylalanine, the CDR3 spans 16 amino acids. The only DNA kept is the CDR3, 48 bases in frame from the first base. V and J lose 3 bases and 4 bases, and a span of 15 bases separates them. To note about this clonotype: The antigen it recognizes is unknown. No base quality values were provided; no much bigger clone lies one nucleotide off.

Libraries were constructed by RT-PCR. The data were produced on a NextSeq 550. Through fastp at Q25 and MiXCR, TCRdb rebuilt clones from the public reads, retaining in-frame beta chains. Each entry merges the rows of one CDR3 protein and shows their most common DNA and genes. The sample table shows about 960,000 distinct CDR3 sequences, and over 15% are seen once. Around 5.5% of the sample comes from the top ten. The sample consisted of blood, either unsorted or a sorted T cell fraction (not recorded which). This sequence was found in a human donor who was either an allogeneic HSCT recipient or a stem cell or donor lymphocyte infusion donor (not recorded which). It is not recorded whose cells these are; they may come from a transplant donor. The receptor chain draws on TRBV24-1 and TRBJ1-3, with no confident D gene call. The CDR3 here reads CATSDPSGAAGNTIYF. The bases are TGTGCCACCAGTGATCCTTCAGGAGCAGCGGGAAACACCATATATTTT.